The text below deals with one TCR beta chain. No antigen is known for it. A junction boundary mismatches the germline segment, possibly from a read error. The germline gives CDR1 SSHAT, CDR2 FNYEAQ (reference sequence). CDR3 length: 17 amino acids. PCR was performed using 60 Vbeta and 13 Jbeta primers. Sequencing was performed with immunoSEQ multiplex PCR; in TCRdb, only in-frame clones are kept and a portion is missing. Here the sample spans 130,000 or so clones, 75% to 85% being singletons. This entry comes from a study of cytomegalovirus exposure and HLA in healthy donors. Study in general: In terms of ancestry, the Caucasian-associated cluster contained around 79% of the roughly 400 genotyped donors.

Study conclusions and caveats: Most TCR beta V segments were productive about 90% or about 30% of the time in an earlier analysis. A later analysis appeared to link common viral pathogens to several of the most significant clusters. A reported reduction in N-insertions relative to the roughly 710-donor mean was seen in an Asian-associated ancestry cluster in a later analysis.

Sequencing was performed on PBMCs. The clonotype comes from a woman aged 45-60 years in good health and CMV-seropositive. This sequence joins TRBV7-7 and TRBJ1-2; maybe TRBD1 (5 bases). The CDR3, as DNA: TGTGCTAGCAGCCCTCCCCCCGACAGACGAGCTAACTATGGCTACACCTTC. It codes for CASSPPPDRRANYGYTF.